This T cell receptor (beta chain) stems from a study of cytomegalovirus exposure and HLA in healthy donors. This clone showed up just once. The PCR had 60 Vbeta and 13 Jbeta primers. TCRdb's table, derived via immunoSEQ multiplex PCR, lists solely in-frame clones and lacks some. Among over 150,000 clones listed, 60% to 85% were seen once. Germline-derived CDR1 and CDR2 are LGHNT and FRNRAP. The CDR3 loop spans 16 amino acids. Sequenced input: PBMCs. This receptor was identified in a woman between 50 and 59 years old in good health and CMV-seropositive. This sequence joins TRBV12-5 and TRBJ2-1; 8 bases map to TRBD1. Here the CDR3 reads CATGQEGSPFYNEQFF. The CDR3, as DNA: TGTGCAACGGGACAGGAGGGGAGTCCATTCTACAATGAGCAGTTCTTC.